Listed here are 5 T cell receptor beta chains from one sample, sequenced in a study of Graves' ophthalmopathy and Graves' hyperthyroidism. RNA transcripts served as template for amplifying TCR beta CDR3 sequences. The first-round RT-PCR employed HTBI primers together with the Qiagen OneStep RT-PCR kit. A multiplex PCR was then performed as the second round. TCRdb independently ran MiXCR on the multiplex PCR reads; one entry per CDR3 protein. Of over 500,000 distinct CDR3 sequences listed, roughly 20% are singletons. Input material: peripheral blood. These receptors came from a woman between 18 and 29 years old with stable Graves' hyperthyroidism. Some clones in this sample may be carry-over from other donors' samples.

This clonotype has just a few counts. V and J are TRBV11-2 and TRBJ2-4; D ambiguous. The CDR3 contains 14 residues. CDR1 and CDR2 from the germline V gene are SGHAT and FQNNGV. V was cut by 3 bases and J by 6 bases, with 12 bases left in between. The CDR3 sequence is CASSFHQNPNIQYF. In DNA form, the CDR3 reads TGTGCCAGCAGCTTCCATCAGAATCCAAACATTCAGTACTTC.

This clonotype was seen a handful of times. The chain joins TRBV12-3 or TRBV12-4 to TRBJ1-5, with D possibly being TRBD1 (6 bases). The V end was cut by 8 bases, the J end by 2 bases, with 13 bases between. The CDR3 totals 14 residues. The CDR3 region has the DNA TGTGCCAGCGAGTTTGGGGGGCGCAATCAGCCCCAGCATTTT. This encodes CASEFGGRNQPQHF.

This clonotype was picked up one time. This chain links TRBV28 with TRBJ2-5, with D possibly being TRBD1 (6 bases). The V and J ends lost 6 bases and 5 bases respectively, with 19 bases between them. The CDR3 contains 15 residues. Germline CDR1 is MDHEN and CDR2 is SYDVKM. The CDR3: CASSSPTGPGETQYF. In nucleotides, the CDR3 is TGTGCCAGCAGCTCCCCGACAGGACCAGGGGAGACCCAGTACTTC.

Many counts were recorded for this clonotype. The rearrangement uses TRBV6-5 and TRBJ1-3; TRBD1 is a possible D gene (6 bases). The CDR3 is 14 residues long. V shed 2 bases and J shed 4 bases, with 9 bases lying between them. From germline, CDR1 is MNHEY and CDR2 SVGAGI. For the CDR3, the DNA is TGTGCCAGCAGTTACCTTGGACAGGGAAACACCATATATTTT. The encoded protein is CASSYLGQGNTIYF.

The chain uses TRBV15 and TRBJ2-5; 7 bases map to TRBD1. The CDR3 sequence is 15 residues long. The V segment lost 1 base and the J segment 4 bases; nucleotides outside the gene matches: 6. The germline V gene has CDR1 LNHNV and CDR2 YYDKDF (reference sequence). The CDR3 DNA reads TGTGCCACCAGCAGAGGTCCAGGGGGTGGAGAGACCCAGTACTTC. It specifies CATSRGPGGGETQYF.